These 18 T cell receptor beta chains originate from one sample sequenced in a study of technical replicates of blood from several donors. Data came from immunoSEQ multiplex PCR; TCRdb stores just in-frame clones and leaves some out. The profile shows approximately 81,000 clones, 80% to 90% of them singletons. The specimen sequenced was PBMCs. Every receptor here comes from a human donor in good health. Some clones in this sample may be carry-over from other donors' samples.

The chain recombines TRBV7-9 with TRBJ2-3; 7 nucleotides line up with TRBD2. From germline, CDR1 is SEHNR and CDR2 FQNEAQ (reference sequence). Unmatched junction bases numbered 3, after V lost 1 base and J lost 5 bases. The length of the CDR3 is 14 residues. CDR3 nucleotide sequence: TGTGCCAGCAGCTTAGTGCGCGGGGGAGATACGCAGTATTTT. It translates to CASSLVRGGDTQYF.

The chain links TRBV23-1 to TRBJ1-2; possible D gene TRBD1, 6 bases. TRBV23-1 is an ORF for which the function is uncertain. Trimming took off 3 bases at V and 3 bases at J, with 11 bases between the two ends. This CDR3 is built from 14 residues. CDR3 region: CASSQSRGDYGYTF. The CDR3 nucleotides read TGCGCCAGCAGTCAGAGCAGGGGCGACTATGGCTACACCTTC.

This chain joins TRBV29-1 and TRBJ2-5; 11 bases agree with TRBD2. V dropped 5 bases and J dropped 5; count of bases not matched to a gene: 7. The CDR3 covers 14 residues. CDR1 is SQVTM, CDR2 ANQGSEA, per germline. CDR3 coding DNA: TGCAGCGTTAATGGACTAGCGGGTTCCGAGACCCAGTACTTC. Translating gives CSVNGLAGSETQYF. The full variable domain, with the rest looked up from reference TRBV29-1 and TRBJ2-5, is SAVISQKPSRDICQRGTSLTIQCQVDSQVTMMFWYRQQPGQSLTLIATANQGSEATYESGFVIDKFPISRPNLTFSTLTVSNMSPEDSSIYLCSVNGLAGSETQYFGPGTRLLVL.

The chain has TRBV30 and TRBJ2-7, with 8 bases lining up with TRBD2. J gave up 3 bases and V 1 base, and 5 bases lay outside the gene matches. The CDR3 sequence is 14 residues long. Germline CDR1 and CDR2: GTSNPN and SVGIG (reference sequence). The CDR3, as DNA: TGTGCCTGGAGTGGCGGACTAGCTGGCTACGAGCAGTACTTC. Its translation: CAWSGGLAGYEQYF.

V is TRBV28 and J is TRBJ2-7, with 9 nucleotides matching TRBD1. The CDR3 runs to 15 residues. The V segment lost 2 bases and the J segment 6 bases; nucleotides outside the gene matches: 8. The V gene's germline CDR1 is MDHEN and CDR2 SYDVKM. As DNA, the CDR3 is TGTGCCAGCAGTTTAAACAGGGGGCGGCCCTCCGAGCAGTACTTC. Protein product: CASSLNRGRPSEQYF. The full variable domain, its missing parts supplied by reference TRBV28 and TRBJ2-7, is DVKVTQSSRYLVKRTGEKVFLECVQDMDHENMFWYRQDPGLGLRLIYFSYDVKMKEKGDIPEGYSVSREKKERFSLILESASTNQTSMYLCASSLNRGRPSEQYFGPGTRLTVT.

This sequence joins TRBV6-5 and TRBJ2-2, with D possibly matching TRBD1 (5 bases). The CDR3 has 15 residues. Germline CDR1 reads MNHEY; CDR2 reads SVGAGI. Trimming took 2 bases from V and 7 from J, leaving 14 bases between them. The CDR3 DNA reads TGTGCCAGCAGTTACCTTCCAGGGCAGGTCGGGGAGCTGTTTTTT. Its protein product is CASSYLPGQVGELFF.

V usage is TRBV7-2 and J usage is TRBJ2-7; TRBD1 agrees at 7 bases. The CDR3 runs 15 residues. The germline CDR1 and CDR2 sequences are SGHTA and FQGNSA. Trimming removed 2 bases from V and 6 bases from J; junction bases left unmatched: 10. The CDR3: CASSLFVTGRVEQYF. CDR3 coding DNA: TGTGCCAGCAGCTTATTTGTGACAGGGCGGGTCGAGCAGTACTTC.

The genes are TRBV9 and TRBJ2-2; 8 positions agree with TRBD1. Germline V gene sequence: CDR1 SGDLS, CDR2 YYNGEE. This CDR3 contains 18 residues. V gave up 4 bases and J gave up 7 bases; unmatched junction bases: 18. CDR3 residues: CASSSSEDQGAVGGELFF. Here the CDR3 DNA reads TGTGCCAGCAGCTCGAGCGAGGACCAGGGGGCAGTGGGCGGGGAGCTGTTTTTT.

This clone was seen more than once but under ten times. The gene calls are TRBV7-6 and TRBJ1-1, with D maybe TRBD1 (6 bases). In germline, CDR1 is SGHVS, CDR2 FNYEAQ. Trimming removed 2 bases at V and 2 bases at J, with 12 bases between. The CDR3 contains 15 residues. As DNA, the CDR3 is TGTGCCAGCAGCTTATCACAGGGAGCAAACACTGAAGCTTTCTTT. This translates into CASSLSQGANTEAFF.

This chain links TRBV7-9 with TRBJ1-6, with 7 bases identical to TRBD1. CDR1 and CDR2 from the germline V gene are SEHNR and FQNEAQ (reference sequence). This CDR3 is built from 14 residues. V dropped 5 bases and J dropped 8; count of bases not matched to a gene: 6. The CDR3 sequence: CASSQTGTDSPLHF. CDR3 nucleotides: TGTGCCAGCAGCCAGACAGGGACTGATTCACCCCTCCACTTT. Using reference TRBV7-9 and TRBJ1-6 for the parts outside the CDR3, the full variable domain is DTGVSQNPRHKITKRGQNVTFRCDPISEHNRLYWYRQTLGQGPEFLTYFQNEAQLEKSRLLSDRFSAERPKGSFSTLEIQRTEQGDSAMYLCASSQTGTDSPLHFGNGTRLTVT.

V gene TRBV19 combines with J gene TRBJ2-2, with a tentative D call TRBD1 (6 bases). Germline V gene lookup returns CDR1 LNHDA and CDR2 SQIVND (reference sequence). The CDR3 is made up of 14 amino acids. Trimming left V 7 bases short and J 7 bases short, with 16 bases between. The CDR3 bases are TGTGCCAGTAAGATCAGGGGCTCTGTCGGGGAGCTGTTTTTT. It specifies CASKIRGSVGELFF.

This chain connects TRBV4-1 to TRBJ2-7; TRBD2 might be the D (7 bases). Germline-derived CDR1 and CDR2 are MGHRA and YSYEKL. V was trimmed by 4 bases and J by 3 bases, leaving 22 bases between them. The CDR3 consists of 17 residues. CDR3 in amino acids: CASSPSAAGALGYEQYF. CDR3 nucleotide sequence: TGCGCCAGCAGCCCAAGTGCCGCGGGGGCCCTCGGCTACGAGCAGTACTTC.

The rearrangement joins TRBV14 to TRBJ2-5; D is uncertain. The CDR3 is 15 residues long. Per germline, CDR1 SGHDN and CDR2 FVKESK. Trimming took 1 base from V and 3 from J, leaving 12 bases between them. The chain's CDR3 is CASSQGGLEEETQYF. The DNA for the CDR3 is TGTGCCAGCAGCCAAGGTGGTCTAGAGGAAGAGACCCAGTACTTC.

This sequence joins TRBV5-4 and TRBJ2-1; TRBD2 is a possible D gene (6 bases). V lost 4 bases, J lost 0 bases, and 14 bases lay in between. Germline V gene sequence: CDR1 SGHNT, CDR2 YYREEE (reference sequence). CDR3 length: 16 residues. CDR3 in amino acids: CASSLGFGGSYNEQFF. The DNA of the CDR3 is TGTGCCAGCAGCCTAGGCTTCGGGGGCTCCTACAATGAGCAGTTCTTC. The entire variable domain, with the rest obtained from reference TRBV5-4 and TRBJ2-1, is as follows: ETGVTQSPTHLIKTRGQQVTLRCSSQSGHNTVSWYQQALGQGPQFIFQYYREEENGRGNFPPRFSGLQFPNYSSELNVNALELDDSALYLCASSLGFGGSYNEQFFGPGTRLTVL.

The J gene is TRBJ2-2, the V gene TRBV6-6; a possible D gene is TRBD2 (6 bases). Germline V gene data show CDR1 as MNHNY and CDR2 as SVGAGI (reference sequence). The CDR3 has 15 amino acids. Between the trimmed V and J ends, which lost 6 bases and 0 bases, there was a span of 11 bases. The DNA of the CDR3 is TGTGCCAGCAGCTTGTCGGGGGCGAACACCGGGGAGCTGTTTTTT. Encoded protein: CASSLSGANTGELFF.

V and J are TRBV9 and TRBJ1-2, with D possibly being TRBD1 (6 bases). V lost 3 bases to trimming and J lost 3 bases, with 18 bases between them. CDR1 and CDR2 from the germline V gene are SGDLS and YYNGEE. The CDR3 runs 16 residues. CDR3 sequence: CASSGGEGQTYYGYTF. DNA for the CDR3: TGTGCCAGCAGCGGAGGGGAAGGACAGACTTACTATGGCTACACCTTC.

This clone was seen a single time. The chain uses TRBV7-2 and TRBJ2-1; D gene uncertain. The CDR3 sequence is 12 residues long. Germline V gives CDR1 SGHTA, CDR2 FQGNSA. Trimming pared 0 bases from V and 9 bases from J, leaving 6 bases between. The CDR3, as DNA: TGTGCCAGCAGCTTAGCTTCCATTGAGCAGTTCTTC. It translates to CASSLASIEQFF.

This sequence joins TRBV19 and TRBJ2-7; D remains ambiguous. Deletions cut 3 bases from V and 0 bases from J, with 6 bases between. This CDR3 is 13 amino acids long. CDR1 is LNHDA and CDR2 is SQIVND in the germline V gene (reference sequence). This CDR3 is CASSMFSSYEQYF. The CDR3 DNA sequence: TGTGCCAGTAGTATGTTTAGCTCCTACGAGCAGTACTTC.